This TCR beta chain is from a study of long-term antiretroviral therapy in people with HIV. CDR1 and CDR2 from the germline V gene are SNHLY and FYNNEI. After removal of 6 bases from V and 2 bases from J, the junction contained 7 bases not matched to a gene. CDR3 length equals 15 residues. This clone occurred a few times. Its antigen is not identified. Study-level results: Although diversity increased after ART, it remained lower than in transplant donor controls.

Run at survey level, the immunoSEQ assay was version v3.0. Per-sample targets for sequencing were roughly 40,000-50,000 T-cell genomes. The method was immunoSEQ multiplex PCR; TCRdb's version includes in-frame clones alone and lacks a portion of them. The data contain approximately 16,000 clones, 78% of them singletons. Inclusion required at least two post-ART and at least one pre-ART PBMC samples. The gene calls are TRBV2 and TRBJ1-3, with 7 positions matching TRBD1. The source is a woman aged 40 to 55 with HIV. The starting material was unsorted PBMCs, obtained more than 3.1 years after starting antiretroviral therapy. CDR3 nucleotides: TGTGCCAGCAGCGGTGACAGGGCAGCTGGAAACACCATATATTTT. It translates to CASSGDRAAGNTIYF.